This is a list of T cell receptor beta chains from one sample in a study of cytomegalovirus exposure and HLA in healthy donors. Data came from immunoSEQ multiplex PCR; TCRdb stores just in-frame clones and leaves some out. The data contain 180,000 or so clones, 82% of them singletons. The sequencing sample was made of PBMCs. The receptor set was obtained from a male donor in good health and CMV-seronegative. Each CDR3 is given with its conserved first and last residue. Each record gives: clone size, V gene, J gene, D gene, CDR3 protein, CDR3 DNA. The D gene is left open where the match is weak. Clone size is not always given. Where it is, it says once, few, many or a class for expanded clones.

clone size: .; V gene: TRBV28; J gene: TRBJ1-2; D gene: .; CDR3 protein: CASSFEGAPVRGYTF; CDR3 DNA: TGTGCCAGCAGTTTTGAGGGAGCCCCAGTGAGAGGCTACACCTTC
clone size: .; V gene: TRBV5-5; J gene: TRBJ2-3; D gene: .; CDR3 protein: CASSFAGVTDTQYF; CDR3 DNA: TGTGCCAGCAGCTTTGCAGGGGTGACAGATACGCAGTATTTT
clone size: .; V gene: TRBV9; J gene: TRBJ2-7; D gene: TRBD1; CDR3 protein: CASSVGLDREYEQYF; CDR3 DNA: TGTGCCAGCAGCGTAGGGCTGGACAGGGAGTACGAGCAGTACTTC
clone size: .; V gene: TRBV19; J gene: TRBJ1-1; D gene: TRBD1; CDR3 protein: CASSRTGLNTEAFF; CDR3 DNA: TGTGCCAGTAGTAGGACAGGACTGAACACTGAAGCTTTCTTT
clone size: .; V gene: TRBV4-1; J gene: TRBJ2-3; D gene: TRBD2; CDR3 protein: CASSPWRAGGTDTQYF; CDR3 DNA: TGCGCCAGCAGCCCCTGGAGGGCGGGGGGGACAGATACGCAGTATTTT
clone size: .; V gene: TRBV14; J gene: TRBJ2-5; D gene: .; CDR3 protein: CASSPRQARETQYF; CDR3 DNA: TGTGCCAGCAGCCCAAGACAGGCTCGGGAAACCCAGTACTTC
clone size: .; V gene: TRBV27; J gene: TRBJ2-3; D gene: TRBD2; CDR3 protein: CASSPPAGGPYEGTQYF; CDR3 DNA: TGTGCCAGCAGTCCGCCAGCGGGAGGGCCTTATGAGGGTACGCAGTATTTT
clone size: .; V gene: TRBV11-2; J gene: TRBJ2-5; D gene: .; CDR3 protein: CASRENLDRTETQYF; CDR3 DNA: TGTGCCAGCAGAGAAAACTTAGACAGGACAGAGACCCAGTACTTC
clone size: .; V gene: TRBV7-2; J gene: TRBJ1-1; D gene: TRBD1; CDR3 protein: CASSPDRANTEAFF; CDR3 DNA: TGTGCCAGCAGCCCGGACAGGGCTAACACTGAAGCTTTCTTT
clone size: .; V gene: TRBV5-1; J gene: TRBJ2-2; D gene: TRBD1; CDR3 protein: CASSSGTAYTGELFF; CDR3 DNA: TGCGCCAGCAGCTCCGGGACAGCCTACACCGGGGAGCTGTTTTTT
clone size: .; V gene: TRBV5-1; J gene: TRBJ2-2; D gene: .; CDR3 protein: CASSGSGHPNTGELFF; CDR3 DNA: TGCGCCAGCAGCGGTTCGGGACACCCGAACACCGGGGAGCTGTTTTTT
clone size: .; V gene: TRBV5-4; J gene: TRBJ1-4; D gene: TRBD1; CDR3 protein: CASTRDSNEKLFF; CDR3 DNA: TGTGCCAGCACCCGGGACAGTAATGAAAAACTGTTTTTT
clone size: .; V gene: TRBV5-5; J gene: TRBJ1-5; D gene: .; CDR3 protein: CASSLRSTGTFNQPQHF; CDR3 DNA: TGTGCCAGCAGCTTGCGCTCAACCGGGACATTTAATCAGCCCCAGCATTTT
clone size: .; V gene: TRBV7-2; J gene: TRBJ2-3; D gene: .; CDR3 protein: CATRGGRALGVTQYF; CDR3 DNA: TGTGCCACTAGGGGGGGTCGGGCCCTTGGGGTTACGCAGTATTTT
clone size: .; V gene: TRBV9; J gene: TRBJ1-1; D gene: .; CDR3 protein: CASSVDVGGLEAFF; CDR3 DNA: TGTGCCAGCAGCGTAGATGTAGGGGGTCTTGAAGCTTTCTTT
clone size: .; V gene: TRBV9; J gene: TRBJ2-3; D gene: .; CDR3 protein: CASSVPRDTQYF; CDR3 DNA: TGTGCCAGCAGCGTCCCCCGGGATACGCAGTATTTT
clone size: few; V gene: TRBV14; J gene: TRBJ2-1; D gene: TRBD2; CDR3 protein: CASSQVFAGGRNEQFF; CDR3 DNA: TGTGCCAGCAGCCAAGTGTTTGCGGGGGGACGGAATGAGCAGTTCTTC
clone size: .; V gene: TRBV6-1; J gene: TRBJ2-7; D gene: .; CDR3 protein: CASSGGPTHDEQYF; CDR3 DNA: TGTGCCAGCAGTGGGGGCCCGACCCATGACGAGCAGTACTTC
clone size: .; V gene: TRBV27; J gene: TRBJ1-5; D gene: .; CDR3 protein: CASSSGGVQPQHF; CDR3 DNA: TGTGCCAGCAGTTCGGGAGGCGTTCAGCCCCAGCATTTT
clone size: once; V gene: TRBV7-3; J gene: TRBJ2-2; D gene: .; CDR3 protein: CASSPRSGELFF; CDR3 DNA: TGTGCCAGCAGCCCTCGGTCCGGGGAGCTGTTTTTT
clone size: .; V gene: TRBV7-9; J gene: TRBJ1-5; D gene: TRBD1; CDR3 protein: CSSTPGGFGQPQHF; CDR3 DNA: TGTTCCAGCACCCCAGGGGGTTTTGGGCAGCCCCAGCATTTT
clone size: .; V gene: TRBV11-2; J gene: TRBJ2-5; D gene: .; CDR3 protein: CASSPGYQETQYF; CDR3 DNA: TGTGCCAGCAGCCCGGGGTACCAAGAGACCCAGTACTTC
clone size: .; V gene: TRBV28; J gene: TRBJ2-5; D gene: TRBD1; CDR3 protein: CASGQGAGTKETQYF; CDR3 DNA: TGTGCCAGCGGGCAGGGGGCAGGGACCAAGGAGACCCAGTACTTC
clone size: .; V gene: TRBV27; J gene: TRBJ1-5; D gene: .; CDR3 protein: CASSFREGQPQHF; CDR3 DNA: TGTGCCAGCAGTTTCAGGGAGGGTCAGCCCCAGCATTTT
clone size: .; V gene: TRBV27; J gene: TRBJ1-1; D gene: .; CDR3 protein: CASSLLGQQNTEAFF; CDR3 DNA: TGTGCCAGCAGTTTACTAGGACAGCAGAACACTGAAGCTTTCTTT
clone size: .; V gene: TRBV29-1; J gene: TRBJ2-7; D gene: TRBD2; CDR3 protein: CSVSGTNDGRFYEQYF; CDR3 DNA: TGCAGCGTTTCAGGGACTAACGACGGGAGATTTTACGAGCAGTACTTC
clone size: .; V gene: TRBV29-1; J gene: TRBJ1-2; D gene: TRBD1; CDR3 protein: CSVQSGTDNSLRGYTF; CDR3 DNA: TGCAGCGTGCAATCCGGGACAGATAATTCGCTCCGCGGCTACACCTTC
clone size: few; V gene: TRBV7-2; J gene: TRBJ1-1; D gene: TRBD1; CDR3 protein: CASSLENRGQIGNTEAFF; CDR3 DNA: TGTGCCAGCAGCTTAGAGAACAGGGGGCAGATCGGGAATACTGAAGCTTTCTTT
clone size: few; V gene: TRBV9; J gene: TRBJ2-7; D gene: .; CDR3 protein: CASSVDGATYEQYF; CDR3 DNA: TGTGCCAGCAGCGTAGATGGTGCGACCTACGAGCAGTACTTC
clone size: .; V gene: TRBV6-6; J gene: TRBJ1-2; D gene: TRBD1; CDR3 protein: CASSLTGGYGYTF; CDR3 DNA: TGTGCCAGCAGCTTAACAGGGGGCTATGGCTACACCTTC
clone size: .; V gene: TRBV19; J gene: TRBJ1-2; D gene: TRBD1; CDR3 protein: CASSIKNRGLGYTF; CDR3 DNA: TGTGCCAGTAGTATAAAGAACAGGGGGCTTGGCTACACCTTC
clone size: few; V gene: TRBV6-6; J gene: TRBJ1-6; D gene: .; CDR3 protein: CASRPPQGITPLHF; CDR3 DNA: TGTGCCAGCAGACCGCCACAGGGTATAACACCCCTCCACTTT
clone size: .; V gene: TRBV30; J gene: TRBJ2-1; D gene: TRBD2; CDR3 protein: CAWGTSGDFHEQFF; CDR3 DNA: TGTGCCTGGGGGACTAGCGGGGACTTTCATGAGCAGTTCTTC
clone size: .; V gene: TRBV6-6; J gene: TRBJ2-1; D gene: TRBD2; CDR3 protein: CASRPTSGEYNEQFF; CDR3 DNA: TGTGCCAGCAGGCCAACTAGCGGGGAATACAATGAGCAGTTCTTC
clone size: .; V gene: TRBV19; J gene: TRBJ1-5; D gene: TRBD1; CDR3 protein: CASVLYRDRFNQPQHF; CDR3 DNA: TGTGCCAGTGTTCTATACCGGGACAGGTTCAATCAGCCCCAGCATTTT
clone size: .; V gene: TRBV27; J gene: TRBJ1-1; D gene: .; CDR3 protein: CASSLRAGLRTEAFF; CDR3 DNA: TGTGCCAGCAGTTTGCGTGCAGGGCTACGGACTGAAGCTTTCTTT
clone size: .; V gene: TRBV11-2; J gene: TRBJ1-1; D gene: .; CDR3 protein: CASSFQTGEAFF; CDR3 DNA: TGTGCCAGCAGCTTCCAGACAGGTGAAGCTTTCTTT
clone size: .; V gene: TRBV29-1; J gene: TRBJ2-5; D gene: .; CDR3 protein: CSVEERQGSWRETQYF; CDR3 DNA: TGCAGCGTTGAAGAAAGGCAGGGGTCATGGAGGGAGACCCAGTACTTC
clone size: .; V gene: TRBV28; J gene: TRBJ2-7; D gene: TRBD1; CDR3 protein: CASSLSPGQGFDEQYF; CDR3 DNA: TGTGCCAGCAGTTTATCCCCGGGACAGGGGTTCGACGAGCAGTACTTC
clone size: .; V gene: TRBV5-1; J gene: TRBJ2-5; D gene: .; CDR3 protein: CASSADKETQYF; CDR3 DNA: TGCGCCAGCAGCGCCGACAAAGAGACCCAGTACTTC
clone size: .; V gene: TRBV12-5; J gene: TRBJ2-7; D gene: .; CDR3 protein: CASAPPGREQYF; CDR3 DNA: TGTGCTAGTGCCCCCCCCGGTCGCGAGCAGTACTTC
clone size: once; V gene: TRBV15; J gene: TRBJ2-1; D gene: TRBD2; CDR3 protein: CATSRGSSGREAYNEQFF; CDR3 DNA: TGTGCCACCAGCAGAGGGAGTAGCGGGAGGGAGGCCTACAATGAGCAGTTCTTC
clone size: .; V gene: TRBV9; J gene: TRBJ2-4; D gene: TRBD1; CDR3 protein: CASSHPRQGSVAKNIQYF; CDR3 DNA: TGTGCCAGCAGCCACCCAAGACAGGGGAGTGTAGCCAAAAACATTCAGTACTTC
clone size: .; V gene: TRBV4-2; J gene: TRBJ1-2; D gene: TRBD1; CDR3 protein: CASSLLTTGEDGYTF; CDR3 DNA: TGTGCCAGCAGCCTCCTGACGACAGGGGAAGATGGCTACACCTTC
clone size: .; V gene: TRBV2; J gene: TRBJ1-1; D gene: .; CDR3 protein: CASRSDRNTEAFF; CDR3 DNA: TGTGCCAGCAGGTCAGACAGGAACACTGAAGCTTTCTTT
clone size: .; V gene: TRBV10-3; J gene: TRBJ1-2; D gene: TRBD1; CDR3 protein: CAITPGTALSGYTF; CDR3 DNA: TGTGCCATCACCCCCGGGACAGCCCTTTCCGGCTACACCTTC
clone size: .; V gene: TRBV18; J gene: TRBJ1-4; D gene: .; CDR3 protein: CASSSMVTTNEKLFF; CDR3 DNA: TGTGCCAGCTCATCTATGGTTACGACTAATGAAAAACTGTTTTTT
clone size: .; V gene: TRBV7-7; J gene: TRBJ2-7; D gene: TRBD2; CDR3 protein: CASSIGTSGKYEQYF; CDR3 DNA: TGTGCCAGCAGCATCGGGACTAGCGGGAAGTACGAGCAGTACTTC
clone size: .; V gene: TRBV5-6; J gene: TRBJ1-6; D gene: .; CDR3 protein: CASSLGGLARFSPLHF; CDR3 DNA: TGTGCCAGCAGCTTGGGGGGCCTGGCCCGGTTTTCACCCCTCCACTTT
clone size: .; V gene: TRBV18; J gene: TRBJ2-7; D gene: TRBD1; CDR3 protein: CASSPRGQAIYEQYF; CDR3 DNA: TGTGCCAGCTCACCAAGGGGACAGGCTATATACGAGCAGTACTTC
clone size: .; V gene: TRBV28; J gene: TRBJ1-2; D gene: .; CDR3 protein: CASSWGGGYTF; CDR3 DNA: TGTGCCAGCAGTTGGGGAGGGGGCTACACCTTC
clone size: .; V gene: TRBV5-1; J gene: TRBJ2-3; D gene: .; CDR3 protein: CASSTRQTSTDTQYF; CDR3 DNA: TGCGCCAGCAGCACCCGACAGACTAGCACAGATACGCAGTATTTT
clone size: .; V gene: TRBV11-2; J gene: TRBJ2-3; D gene: .; CDR3 protein: CASSHKLAGYSTDTQYF; CDR3 DNA: TGTGCCAGCAGCCACAAGTTAGCAGGGTACAGCACAGATACGCAGTATTTT
clone size: .; V gene: TRBV2; J gene: TRBJ2-1; D gene: .; CDR3 protein: CASSVERTDNEQFF; CDR3 DNA: TGTGCCAGCAGCGTCGAGAGGACAGACAATGAGCAGTTCTTC
clone size: .; V gene: TRBV5-6; J gene: TRBJ1-5; D gene: .; CDR3 protein: CASSLGRQAEGNQPQHF; CDR3 DNA: TGTGCCAGCAGCTTGGGGCGACAGGCTGAAGGCAATCAGCCCCAGCATTTT
clone size: .; V gene: TRBV29-1; J gene: TRBJ2-2; D gene: TRBD1; CDR3 protein: CSVGTGANTGELFF; CDR3 DNA: TGCAGCGTAGGGACAGGCGCGAACACCGGGGAGCTGTTTTTT